One and the same sample provided the 32 T cell receptor beta chains below, sequenced in a study of blood T cell repertoires in COVID-19. The protocol was immunoSEQ multiplex PCR, while the TCRdb copy is restricted to in-frame clones and leaves out a portion. The data hold approximately 300,000 clones, with about 90% observed a single time. The sequencing sample was made of PBMCs or T cells enriched from blood (not recorded which). The receptors derive from a woman between 25 and 40 years old who had recovered from COVID-19.

The chain combines TRBV18 with TRBJ1-4, with D maybe TRBD1 (6 bases). This CDR3 has 14 residues. Looked up from germline, CDR1 is KGHSH and CDR2 is LQKENI. The V end lost 3 bases, the J end lost 4 bases, and 9 bases lay between the germline ends. The CDR3 loop is CASSPDRLNEKLFF. In nucleotides, the CDR3 is TGTGCCAGCTCACCGGACAGACTTAATGAAAAACTGTTTTTT.

The chain uses TRBV6-5 and TRBJ1-2, with D hard to call. The CDR3 is 13 amino acids. Germline V lookup: CDR1 MNHEY, CDR2 SVGAGI. Between the trimmed V and J ends, which lost 7 bases and 0 bases, there was a span of 9 bases. This chain's CDR3 is CASIMGSNYGYTF. In nucleotides, the CDR3 is TGTGCCAGCATAATGGGCTCTAACTATGGCTACACCTTC.

This clone was picked up one time. The V and J genes are TRBV19 and TRBJ1-2, with 7 bases matching TRBD1. The CDR3 has 13 amino acids. Germline CDR1 LNHDA, CDR2 SQIVND (reference sequence). Germline trimming cut 6 bases from V and 5 bases from J; bases unmatched to any gene: 6. The CDR3 sequence is CASSLDREYGYTF. In DNA, the CDR3 is TGTGCCAGTAGCCTAGACAGGGAATATGGCTACACCTTC.

The chain carries TRBV19 and TRBJ1-2; TRBD1 matches 7 bases. Trimming removed 5 bases from V and 1 base from J; junction bases left unmatched: 7. The length of the CDR3 is 15 residues. Germline V gene data show CDR1 as LNHDA and CDR2 as SQIVND (reference sequence). CDR3 protein: CASSHRQGGNYGYTF. In nucleotides, the CDR3 is TGTGCCAGTAGTCATCGACAGGGAGGTAACTATGGCTACACCTTC.

In nucleotides, the CDR3 is TGTGCCAGCAGCCAAGAGGGCCAGCGGGGCTCGCAGTTCTTC. Translation gives CASSQEGQRGSQFF. This chain uses TRBV3-1 (or the pseudogene TRBV3-2) with TRBJ2-1; 7 nucleotides line up with TRBD2. CDR3 size: 14 residues. CDR1 is LGHDT, CDR2 YNNKEL, per germline (reference sequence). The trim removed 0 bases at V and 12 bases at J, leaving 8 bases unmatched.

V and J are TRBV7-3 and TRBJ1-1; D gene ambiguous. In germline, CDR1 is SGHTA, CDR2 FQGTGA. Trimming cost V 3 bases and J 1 base, with 9 bases left between them. The CDR3 length is 14 residues. CDR3 DNA: TGTGCCAGCAGCTTTTCTCCCCCGAACACTGAAGCTTTCTTT. Translating it yields CASSFSPPNTEAFF.

This chain links TRBV7-8 with TRBJ2-1, with D possibly matching TRBD2 (7 bases). V was cut by 2 bases and J by 5 bases, with 16 bases left in between. Germline CDR1 and CDR2: SGHVS and FQNEAQ. The CDR3 sequence is 16 residues long. CDR3 coding DNA: TGTGCCAGCAGCTTACGGAGGGGGGGGACCAACAATGAGCAGTTCTTC. This codes for CASSLRRGGTNNEQFF.

This CDR3 is CATSRVTLWTPYNEQFF. DNA for the CDR3: TGTGCCACCAGCAGAGTGACCCTTTGGACACCCTACAATGAGCAGTTCTTC. This rearrangement joins TRBV15 to TRBJ2-1; TRBD1 is a possible D gene (5 bases). Per the germline V gene, CDR1 is LNHNV and CDR2 is YYDKDF (reference sequence). With 1 base removed from V and 2 bases from J, the gap between germline ends came to 15 bases. The CDR3 contains 17 residues. The variable domain in full, with the rest retrieved from reference TRBV15 and TRBJ2-1, is DAMVIQNPRYQVTQFGKPVTLSCSQTLNHNVMYWYQQKSSQAPKLLFHYYDKDFNNEADTPDNFQSRRPNTSFCFLDIRSPGLGDTAMYLCATSRVTLWTPYNEQFFGPGTRLTVL.

The V and J genes are TRBV10-3 and TRBJ1-1; perhaps TRBD1 as D (5 bases). The CDR3 is made up of 12 amino acids. Germline CDR1 reads ENHRY; CDR2 reads SYGVKD. Trimming removed 6 bases at V and 8 bases at J, with 13 bases between. The CDR3 DNA reads as TGTGCCATCAGCCACTCGGGGGGAGAAGCTTTCTTT. Translated: CAISHSGGEAFF.

V usage is TRBV2 and J usage is TRBJ2-2, with 8 bases identical to TRBD1. V was pared by 6 bases and J by 1 base, with 4 bases of the junction left unmatched. The germline CDR1 and CDR2 sequences are SNHLY and FYNNEI. The CDR3 consists of 15 residues. CDR3 protein: CASRIDRGNTGELFF. The CDR3 nucleotides are TGTGCCAGCAGGATAGACAGGGGGAACACCGGGGAGCTGTTTTTT.

The chain uses TRBV7-2 and TRBJ2-1, with TRBD2 matching over 13 bases. The CDR3 spans 14 residues. V shed 3 bases, J shed 9 bases, and the junction held 2 bases outside the gene matches. Germline lookup yields CDR1 SGHTA and CDR2 FQGNSA. DNA for the CDR3: TGTGCCAGCAGCTTCGGACTAGCGGGAGCTGAGCAGTTCTTC. This sequence encodes CASSFGLAGAEQFF.

The V gene is TRBV7-3, the J gene TRBJ1-1; D unclear. Trimming took 2 bases from V and 0 from J, leaving 7 bases between them. In germline, CDR1 is SGHTA, CDR2 FQGTGA. CDR3 size: 14 residues. CDR3 coding DNA: TGTGCCAGCAGCTTAGGCAGGATGAACACTGAAGCTTTCTTT. Its translation is CASSLGRMNTEAFF.

This chain links TRBV3-1 (or the pseudogene TRBV3-2) with TRBJ1-4, with D maybe TRBD1 (5 bases). Trimming pared 0 bases from V and 7 bases from J, leaving 12 bases between. The germline gives CDR1 LGHDT, CDR2 YNNKEL (reference sequence). The CDR3 is 15 residues long. This CDR3 is CASSQEGGAREKLFF. Here the CDR3 DNA reads TGTGCCAGCAGCCAAGAAGGCGGGGCCCGTGAAAAACTGTTTTTT.

The rearrangement joins TRBV6-5 to TRBJ1-4; 7 positions match TRBD1. V was pared by 5 bases and J by 3 bases, with 6 bases of the junction left unmatched. Germline lookup yields CDR1 MNHEY and CDR2 SVGAGI. The CDR3 consists of 15 residues. This CDR3 is CASSTYRGANEKLFF. The CDR3 region has the DNA TGTGCCAGCAGTACTTACAGGGGCGCTAATGAAAAACTGTTTTTT.

The chain links TRBV5-1 to TRBJ1-1; D may be TRBD1 (5 bases). Germline V gene sequence: CDR1 SGHRS, CDR2 YFSETQ. With 1 base removed from V and 4 bases from J, the gap between germline ends came to 17 bases. CDR3 length: 16 residues. Here the CDR3 reads CASSLSVGGGGTEAFF. The CDR3 DNA is TGCGCCAGCAGCTTGAGTGTGGGGGGAGGAGGCACTGAAGCTTTCTTT.

This rearrangement joins TRBV19 to TRBJ1-1, with a possible D match to TRBD1 (6 bases). The CDR3 covers 14 residues. V lost 3 bases and J lost 5, with 13 bases in between. Looked up from germline, CDR1 is LNHDA and CDR2 is SQIVND (reference sequence). The DNA of the CDR3 is TGTGCCAGTAGTATGCCAGGGGTGTGGACTGAAGCTTTCTTT. Its protein is CASSMPGVWTEAFF.

This clone occurred a few times. V gene TRBV2 combines with J gene TRBJ2-7; D unresolved. Germline V gives CDR1 SNHLY, CDR2 FYNNEI. Trimming cost V 5 bases and J 2 bases, with 13 bases left between them. The CDR3 spans 14 residues. CDR3: CASSSSGIPYEQYF. CDR3 in DNA: TGTGCCAGCAGTTCCTCAGGAATCCCCTACGAGCAGTACTTC. Full variable domain (remainder filled in from reference TRBV2 and TRBJ2-7): EPEVTQTPSHQVTQMGQEVILRCVPISNHLYFYWYRQILGQKVEFLVSFYNNEISEKSEIFDDQFSVERPDGSNFTLKIRSTKLEDSAMYFCASSSSGIPYEQYFGPGTRLTVT.

This clone was seen once. This chain uses TRBV10-1 with TRBJ2-7; possible D gene TRBD1, 5 bases. Looked up from germline, CDR1 is WNHNN and CDR2 is SYGVQD (reference sequence). V lost 11 bases to trimming and J lost 3 bases, with 17 bases between them. The CDR3 consists of 13 residues. CDR3 amino acids: CALTSRGSYEQYF. The CDR3, as DNA: TGCGCCCTAACTTCAAGGGGAAGCTACGAGCAGTACTTC.

V usage is TRBV30 and J usage is TRBJ1-1, with D possibly matching TRBD1 (5 bases). The V and J ends lost 4 bases and 1 base respectively, with 16 bases between them. Germline CDR1 reads GTSNPN; CDR2 reads SVGIG (reference sequence). The CDR3 runs to 15 residues. CDR3 nucleotides: TGTGCCTGGACTCCCCCCGGACACGGGAACACTGAAGCTTTCTTT. Residues: CAWTPPGHGNTEAFF.

The chain couples TRBV19 to TRBJ2-1; TRBD2 matches at 10 bases. With 8 bases clipped from V and 2 bases from J, the junction kept 6 bases outside the gene matches. This CDR3 contains 15 residues. Germline CDR1 LNHDA, CDR2 SQIVND (reference sequence). The CDR3 reads CASAIAGGAYNEQFF. CDR3 DNA sequence: TGTGCCAGTGCCATAGCGGGGGGCGCCTACAATGAGCAGTTCTTC. The whole variable domain, remainder taken from reference TRBV19 and TRBJ2-1, is DGGITQSPKYLFRKEGQNVTLSCEQNLNHDAMYWYRQDPGQGLRLIYYSQIVNDFQKGDIAEGYSVSREKKESFPLTVTSAQKNPTAFYLCASAIAGGAYNEQFFGPGTRLTVL.

V and J are TRBV5-1 and TRBJ2-7; tentatively, D is TRBD1 (6 bases). Trimming shortened V by 0 bases and J by 5 bases, and 12 bases separated the two germline ends. The CDR3 extends over 14 amino acids. The V gene's germline CDR1 is SGHRS and CDR2 YFSETQ. CDR3 in DNA: TGCGCCAGCAGCTTGGATACAGGGAGAAACGAGCAGTACTTC. It specifies CASSLDTGRNEQYF.

Comment on this clone: This specimen includes other DNA sequences encoding the same CDR3. The chain is built from TRBV30 and TRBJ2-3; D is ambiguous. This CDR3 spans 13 amino acids. The V gene lost 1 base and the J gene lost 2 bases, with 7 bases spanning the gap. In germline, CDR1 is GTSNPN, CDR2 SVGIG (reference sequence). The CDR3 reads CAWSAGATDTQYF. For the CDR3, the DNA is TGTGCCTGGAGTGCCGGAGCCACAGATACGCAGTATTTT.

The DNA for the CDR3 is TGTGCCAGCAGTCAGGACCGGGGGGTCGGCACAGATACGCAGTATTTT. It translates to CASSQDRGVGTDTQYF. This sequence joins TRBV27 and TRBJ2-3, with 7 bases aligning to TRBD2. The CDR3 contains 16 residues. J lost 1 base, V lost 5 bases, and 9 bases had no gene match. Germline V gives CDR1 MNHEY, CDR2 SMNVEV (reference sequence).

The V gene is TRBV7-2, the J gene TRBJ2-1; D gene ambiguous. Germline-derived CDR1 and CDR2 are SGHTA and FQGNSA. The CDR3 contains 14 residues. V lost 5 bases to trimming and J lost 2 bases, with 10 bases between them. The CDR3: CASSHQVTYNEQFF. For the CDR3, the DNA is TGTGCCAGCAGCCATCAGGTAACCTACAATGAGCAGTTCTTC.

This clone was seen a single time. This chain links TRBV15 with TRBJ1-2, with D perhaps matching TRBD1 (5 bases). The germline gives CDR1 LNHNV, CDR2 YYDKDF (reference sequence). This CDR3 has 13 amino acids. The V end lost 1 base, the J end lost 8 bases, and 11 bases lay between the germline ends. The CDR3 reads CATSRAQAVGYTF. As DNA, the CDR3 is TGTGCCACCAGCAGAGCACAGGCAGTGGGCTACACCTTC.

This clone was seen only once. This chain links TRBV27 with TRBJ1-6, with 10 bases aligning to TRBD1. Germline V gene sequence: CDR1 MNHEY, CDR2 SMNVEV (reference sequence). J was trimmed by 7 bases and V by 6 bases; bases with no gene match: 6. This CDR3 spans 15 amino acids. The CDR3 bases are TGTGCCAGCAGCACAGACAGGGGGCAAAATTCACCCCTCCACTTT. Amino acids: CASSTDRGQNSPLHF.

V usage is TRBV10-3 and J usage is TRBJ1-1, with D maybe TRBD1 (6 bases). The germline gives CDR1 ENHRY, CDR2 SYGVKD. Trimming removed 4 bases from V and 2 bases from J, with 23 bases in between. The CDR3 runs to 18 residues. The CDR3: CAISVQLGGDGGNTEAFF. The DNA for the CDR3 is TGTGCCATCAGTGTTCAGCTTGGGGGGGATGGGGGCAACACTGAAGCTTTCTTT.

This sequence joins TRBV4-1 and TRBJ1-1, with TRBD1 as a possible D gene (6 bases). The length of the CDR3 is 15 residues. V dropped 4 bases and J dropped 5 bases, with 17 bases sitting between them. Germline values: CDR1 MGHRA, CDR2 YSYEKL. The CDR3 DNA sequence: TGCGCCAGCAGCCCGACCCCAAACAGGGAAACTGAAGCTTTCTTT. This encodes CASSPTPNRETEAFF.

The chain combines TRBV4-1 with TRBJ1-3; a possible D gene is TRBD1 (6 bases). Germline V lookup: CDR1 MGHRA, CDR2 YSYEKL. Trimming cost V 2 bases and J 3 bases, with 11 bases left between them. The CDR3 contains 15 residues. The CDR3: CASSQPQGDGNTIYF. CDR3 DNA sequence: TGCGCCAGCAGCCAACCACAGGGAGATGGAAACACCATATATTTT.

The CDR3 loop is CASRDRGGNSPLHF. The CDR3 region has the DNA TGTGCCAGCAGGGACAGGGGAGGTAATTCACCCCTCCACTTT. The chain carries TRBV6-5 and TRBJ1-6; 9 bases match TRBD1. V shed 6 bases, J shed 6 bases, and the junction held 3 bases outside the gene matches. The CDR3 totals 14 residues. From germline, CDR1 is MNHEY and CDR2 SVGAGI.

The chain uses TRBV19 and TRBJ2-3, with D perhaps matching TRBD2 (7 bases). CDR3 length: 15 residues. CDR1 LNHDA and CDR2 SQIVND come from the germline V gene (reference sequence). Between the trimmed V and J ends, which lost 2 bases and 3 bases, there was a span of 12 bases. The CDR3 DNA reads as TGTGCCAGTAGTATAACTCGGGGGGCTACAGATACGCAGTATTTT. Translated: CASSITRGATDTQYF.

J is TRBJ1-2 and V is TRBV6-5; 9 bases are shared with TRBD1. This CDR3 has 14 amino acids. Losses at the gene ends were 7 bases for V and 3 bases for J; bases not matched to a gene: 6. Germline CDR1 MNHEY, CDR2 SVGAGI. The CDR3 DNA reads TGTGCCAGCACCCGGGACAGGGAATACTATGGCTACACCTTC. This gives the protein CASTRDREYYGYTF.